This is a list of T cell receptor beta chains from one sample in a study of CD8 T cells in Susac syndrome. MiXCR, applied by TCRdb to the immunoSEQ multiplex PCR reads, yields one record per CDR3 protein. Of approximately 94,000 distinct CDR3 sequences listed, approximately 95% are singletons. Sample: CD8+ T cells from PBMCs. The receptors derive from a human donor with Susac syndrome. CDR3s include the opening cysteine and the closing phenylalanine or tryptophan. D genes are given only for firm matches. The size of a clone is reported for some rows only, either as once, few or many, or as a class for expanded clones.

v_gene	d_gene	j_gene	abundance	CDR3nt	CDR3aa
TRBV9	NA	TRBJ1-1	NA	TGTGCCAGCAGCGTAGGGGGGGAGCCTGAAGCTTTCTTT	CASSVGGEPEAFF
TRBV3-1	NA	TRBJ2-1	NA	TGTGCCAGCAGCCAAGAGGGAGGAGGGGAGGAGCAGTTCTTC	CASSQEGGGEEQFF
TRBV12-3/TRBV12-4	NA	TRBJ2-2	NA	TGTGCCAGCAGTTTTAAATCTCCACCCGGGGAGCTGTTTTTT	CASSFKSPPGELFF
TRBV12-3/TRBV12-4	NA	TRBJ2-7	NA	TGTGCCAGCAGTTTAGTGGACCTCGCCTACGAGCAGTACTTC	CASSLVDLAYEQYF
TRBV10-1	TRBD2	TRBJ2-3	NA	TGCGCCAGCAGTGTAGCGGGAGACACAGATACGCAGTATTTT	CASSVAGDTDTQYF
TRBV7-9	NA	TRBJ1-2	NA	TGTGCCAGCAGCTTAGGAAACGGGGGCTACACCTTC	CASSLGNGGYTF
TRBV5-1	TRBD1	TRBJ1-2	NA	TGCGCCAGCAGCTTGGGACAGGGGGCGAATGGCTACACCTTC	CASSLGQGANGYTF
TRBV12-3/TRBV12-4	NA	TRBJ2-1	NA	TGTGCCAGCACCCCCGACGGAAGCTCCTACAATGAGCAGTTCTTC	CASTPDGSSYNEQFF
TRBV6-6	TRBD1	TRBJ2-1	NA	TGTGCCAGCACTCAGGGCAGGGGGTCCTACAATGAGCAGTTCTTC	CASTQGRGSYNEQFF
TRBV11-3	NA	TRBJ2-2	NA	TGTGCCAGCAGCATGGGCGGGGAGCTGTTTTTT	CASSMGGELFF
TRBV11-2	NA	TRBJ2-2	NA	TGTGCCAGCTCACGGACAGATACCGGGGAGCTGTTTTTT	CASSRTDTGELFF
TRBV24-1	NA	TRBJ2-2	NA	TGTGCCACCAGCGCCTCCGGGCTGGGGACCGGGGAGCTGTTTTTT	CATSASGLGTGELFF
TRBV28	TRBD1	TRBJ2-7	NA	TGTGCCAGCAGTCCTGGACAGGGGTCATCCTTTACCTACGAGCAGTACTTC	CASSPGQGSSFTYEQYF
TRBV4-1	NA	TRBJ2-5	NA	TGCGCCAGCAGCCAAGTGCTACAAGAGACCCAGTACTTC	CASSQVLQETQYF
TRBV27	NA	TRBJ2-7	few	TGTGCCAGCAGTTTAAAAGCAGGGTCCTACGAGCAGTACTTC	CASSLKAGSYEQYF
TRBV2	NA	TRBJ1-2	NA	TGTGCCAGCAGTGAGGGGGCGCGGCGTCAAGGCTACACCTTC	CASSEGARRQGYTF
TRBV29-1	NA	TRBJ1-1	NA	TGCAGCGTCCCTGGACGGGGAGATGAAGCTTTCTTT	CSVPGRGDEAFF
TRBV29-1	TRBD1	TRBJ1-2	NA	TGCAGCGTTGGGACAGGGGGATTTTATGGCTACACCTTC	CSVGTGGFYGYTF
TRBV12-3/TRBV12-4	NA	TRBJ2-2	NA	TGTGCCAGCAATACAGCCGGGGAGGCCGGGGAGCTGTTTTTT	CASNTAGEAGELFF
TRBV20-1	TRBD2	TRBJ2-5	NA	TGCAGTGCCGAGCGGGGATGGGAGACCCAGTACTTC	CSAERGWETQYF
TRBV6-5	NA	TRBJ1-1	NA	TGTGCCAGCAGTTCTGACGTACAGGGCACTGAAGCTTTCTTT	CASSSDVQGTEAFF
TRBV5-1	NA	TRBJ2-7	NA	TGCGCCAGCAGCGAAGGGAGTACCTACGAGCAGTACTTC	CASSEGSTYEQYF
TRBV13	NA	TRBJ2-6	NA	TGTGCCAGCAGCTTAGGGGCGGGGGCAGCTGGGGCCAACGTCCTGACTTTC	CASSLGAGAAGANVLTF